This is a list of T cell receptor beta chains from one sample in a study of CD8 T cells in ankylosing spondylitis. A single record per CDR3 protein comes from TCRdb applying MiXCR to the 5' RACE reads. The data contain some 700,000 distinct CDR3 sequences, roughly 19% of them singletons. Sequencing input: blood, either unsorted or a sorted T cell fraction (not recorded which). The source is a male donor with ankylosing spondylitis. CDR3s include the opening cysteine and the closing phenylalanine or tryptophan. A D gene is named only where the DNA matches it firmly. The size field is filled for only some rows; it gives once, few, many or a size class.

CDR3 length,J gene,clone size,V gene,D gene,CDR3 protein,CDR3 DNA
14,TRBJ1-1,few,TRBV4-3,TRBD1,CASSEDRGGTEAFF,TGCGCCAGCAGCGAGGACAGGGGAGGCACTGAAGCTTTCTTT
14,TRBJ2-6,.,TRBV7-2,.,CASSLPAGANVLTF,TGTGCCAGCAGCTTACCTGCTGGGGCCAACGTCCTGACTTTC
16,TRBJ2-3,few,TRBV10-3,TRBD1,CAISTQTGGSTDTQYF,TGTGCCATCAGTACGCAGACAGGGGGCTCAACAGATACGCAGTATTTT
15,TRBJ1-1,few,TRBV5-1,TRBD1,CASSLQGAANTEAFF,TGCGCCAGCAGCTTACAGGGGGCGGCTAACACTGAAGCTTTCTTT
13,TRBJ2-2,.,TRBV10-1,.,CASSDLNTGELFF,TGCGCCAGCAGTGATCTCAACACCGGGGAGCTGTTTTTT
14,TRBJ2-7,.,TRBV3-1,TRBD1,CASSQGRQGYEQYF,TGTGCCAGCAGCCAAGGTCGACAGGGATACGAGCAGTACTTC
14,TRBJ1-1,few,TRBV6-5,.,CASSYGGAGAEAFF,TGTGCCAGCAGTTACGGTGGCGCTGGGGCTGAAGCTTTCTTT
13,TRBJ1-2,few,TRBV7-9,.,CASSLGQVDGYTF,TGTGCCAGCAGCTTAGGTCAGGTAGATGGCTACACCTTC
15,TRBJ1-3,few,TRBV2,TRBD1,CASRDDRGVGNTIYF,TGTGCCAGCAGAGACGACAGGGGCGTTGGAAACACCATATATTTT
17,TRBJ2-3,few,TRBV6-5,.,CASSSTRPRGSTDTQYF,TGTGCCAGCAGTTCCACCCGACCAAGGGGAAGCACAGATACGCAGTATTTT
14,TRBJ2-7,few,TRBV10-3,TRBD1,CAASPDRDTGEQYF,TGTGCCGCCAGCCCCGACAGGGATACTGGGGAGCAGTACTTC
15,TRBJ2-3,.,TRBV20-1,.,CSARPVPTTTDTQYF,TGCAGTGCTAGACCCGTACCGACGACCACAGATACGCAGTATTTT
12,TRBJ2-1,.,TRBV29-1,.,CSGSRGDNEQFF,TGCAGCGGCTCCAGGGGGGACAATGAGCAGTTCTTC
14,TRBJ1-1,.,TRBV5-1,.,CASSLEYGNTEAFF,TGCGCCAGCAGCTTGGAGTACGGCAACACTGAAGCTTTCTTT
16,TRBJ2-1,.,TRBV12-3/TRBV12-4,TRBD2,CASSFRLAGPYNEQFF,TGTGCCAGCAGTTTTCGACTAGCGGGACCCTACAATGAGCAGTTCTTC
15,TRBJ2-1,few,TRBV4-3,TRBD1,CASSLRDRIIDEQFF,TGCGCCAGCAGCCTCCGGGACAGGATTATCGATGAGCAGTTCTTC
16,TRBJ2-2,few,TRBV6-5,TRBD2,CASSYPGFAGAGELFF,TGTGCCAGCAGTTACCCGGGGTTTGCGGGAGCCGGGGAGCTGTTTTTT
13,TRBJ1-1,.,TRBV7-9,.,CASSRTDFTEAFF,TGTGCCAGCAGCCGGACAGATTTCACTGAAGCTTTCTTT
14,TRBJ1-2,.,TRBV29-1,.,CSVGDPSVDYGYTF,TGCAGCGTTGGGGACCCGAGTGTTGACTATGGCTACACCTTC
16,TRBJ1-1,few,TRBV7-8,TRBD1,CASSLRPGQGNTEAFF,TGTGCCAGCAGCCTCCGACCCGGACAGGGTAACACTGAAGCTTTCTTT
13,TRBJ2-2,.,TRBV20-1,.,CSARPRQSGELFF,TGCAGTGCTCGGCCACGACAGTCCGGGGAGCTGTTTTTT
15,TRBJ2-7,.,TRBV20-1,TRBD2,CSARDPWREDYEQYF,TGCAGTGCTAGAGATCCCTGGCGGGAGGACTACGAGCAGTACTTC
12,TRBJ2-1,few,TRBV24-1,.,CATRDSYNEQFF,TGTGCCACCAGGGACAGCTACAATGAGCAGTTCTTC
15,TRBJ2-4,.,TRBV12-3/TRBV12-4,TRBD1,CAVGVTRGAKNIQYF,TGTGCCGTGGGGGTCACCAGGGGGGCCAAAAACATTCAGTACTTC